These T cell receptor beta chains were read from a single sample in a study of cytomegalovirus exposure and HLA in healthy donors. The assay was immunoSEQ multiplex PCR, and TCRdb's table has in-frame clones only and misses some. In the table there are 210,000 or so clones, 77% of which are singletons. The sequenced material came from PBMCs. These TCRs come from a woman aged 60 to 75 in good health and CMV-seropositive. Each CDR3 is given with its conserved first and last residue. A D gene is named only where the DNA matches it firmly. Clone size appears in some rows only: once, few, many, or a class for an expanded clone.

J: TRBJ1-1
size: -
V: TRBV18
length: 15
D: TRBD1
DNA: TGTGCCAGCTCATATATCCGGGACAGGGGCGCTGAAGCTTTCTTT
CDR3: CASSYIRDRGAEAFF

J: TRBJ2-5
size: -
V: TRBV5-4
length: 16
D: TRBD2
DNA: TGTGCCAGCAGCTCGCCTCCTGGGGGAGGGGAGGAGACCCAGTACTTC
CDR3: CASSSPPGGGEETQYF

J: TRBJ1-4
size: -
V: TRBV4-3
length: 11
D: -
DNA: TGCGCCAGCAGCAACCACAGGGACCTGTTTTTT
CDR3: CASSNHRDLFF

J: TRBJ1-1
size: -
V: TRBV7-9
length: 13
D: TRBD1
DNA: TGTGCCAGCAGCCCCCTGGGGGACAGTGAAGCTTTTTTT
CDR3: CASSPLGDSEAFF

J: TRBJ2-7
size: -
V: TRBV7-9
length: 14
D: TRBD1
DNA: TGTGCCAGCAGCCCCGGGACAGGCACCTACGAGCAGTACTTC
CDR3: CASSPGTGTYEQYF

J: TRBJ1-2
size: -
V: TRBV6-4
length: 14
D: -
DNA: TGTGCCAGCAGTGTTAGCCTTGATCCCTATGGCTACACCTTC
CDR3: CASSVSLDPYGYTF

J: TRBJ1-1
size: -
V: TRBV28
length: 13
D: -
DNA: TGTGCCAGCGGCTGGTCGGGGACTGCTGAAGCTTTCTTT
CDR3: CASGWSGTAEAFF

J: TRBJ1-1
size: -
V: TRBV9
length: 15
D: TRBD1
DNA: TGTGCCAGCAGCCCCCGGACAGGGGTTGACACTGAAGCTTTCTTT
CDR3: CASSPRTGVDTEAFF

J: TRBJ2-7
size: few
V: TRBV7-2
length: 13
D: -
DNA: TGTGCCAGCAGCTTATTTCCAGACTGGGAGCAGTACTTC
CDR3: CASSLFPDWEQYF

J: TRBJ2-5
size: -
V: TRBV15
length: 16
D: TRBD2
DNA: TGTGCCACCAGCAGAGATGCTGGGGCGGGAGGTGAGACCCAGTACTTC
CDR3: CATSRDAGAGGETQYF

J: TRBJ1-5
size: -
V: TRBV7-8
length: 15
D: TRBD1
DNA: TGTGCCAGCAGCACAGGGGCTTTAAGCAATCAGCCCCAGCATTTT
CDR3: CASSTGALSNQPQHF

J: TRBJ1-4
size: -
V: TRBV2
length: 16
D: -
DNA: TGTGCCAGCAGCTACCGGGAGAGCCCTGGGAGTGAAAAACTGTTTTTT
CDR3: CASSYRESPGSEKLFF

J: TRBJ2-2
size: -
V: TRBV7-3
length: 15
D: TRBD1
DNA: TGTGCCAGCAGCTCAGAGGGGGCAGGAGGCGGGGAGCTGTTTTTT
CDR3: CASSSEGAGGGELFF

J: TRBJ1-1
size: -
V: TRBV5-4
length: 17
D: -
DNA: TGTGCCAGCAGCCTCCGACAGACCGGGACAAAGAACACTGAAGCCTTCTTT
CDR3: CASSLRQTGTKNTEAFF

J: TRBJ2-7
size: -
V: TRBV11-2
length: 15
D: TRBD1
DNA: TGTGCCAGCAGCTTAGATTACAGGGGGCCCTACGAGCAGTACTTC
CDR3: CASSLDYRGPYEQYF

J: TRBJ2-7
size: -
V: TRBV10-3
length: 13
D: TRBD1
DNA: TGTGCCATCAGAGGGACAGGGGGAGGAGAGCAGTACTTC
CDR3: CAIRGTGGGEQYF

J: TRBJ2-3
size: -
V: TRBV7-3
length: 12
D: -
DNA: TGTGCCAGCAGCCGGGGTGGAGATACGCAGTATTTT
CDR3: CASSRGGDTQYF

J: TRBJ2-5
size: once
V: TRBV19
length: 15
D: TRBD1
DNA: TGTGCCAGTAGTATTAGACAGGGGTCTGAAGAGACCCAGTACTTC
CDR3: CASSIRQGSEETQYF

J: TRBJ2-7
size: -
V: TRBV6-1
length: 14
D: TRBD2
DNA: TGTGCCAGCAGGGGAGCGGGAGGGCCGGGAGAGCAGTACTTC
CDR3: CASRGAGGPGEQYF

J: TRBJ2-5
size: -
V: TRBV29-1
length: 12
D: -
DNA: TGCAGCGTATGGGGGGTCCAAGAGACCCAGTACTTC
CDR3: CSVWGVQETQYF

J: TRBJ1-6
size: -
V: TRBV19
length: 14
D: TRBD1
DNA: TGTGCCAGAAGACCGGGACAGCCTAATTCACCCCTCCACTTT
CDR3: CARRPGQPNSPLHF

J: TRBJ1-3
size: -
V: TRBV2
length: 14
D: TRBD1
DNA: TGTGCCAGCAGTGCGGGACAGTCTGGAAACACCATATATTTT
CDR3: CASSAGQSGNTIYF

J: TRBJ1-2
size: few
V: TRBV28
length: 15
D: TRBD1
DNA: TGTGCCAGCAGTATGCTGACAGGGTACGGCTATGGCTACACCTTC
CDR3: CASSMLTGYGYGYTF

J: TRBJ1-6
size: -
V: TRBV6-6
length: 16
D: -
DNA: TGTGCCAGCAGTTACGCCCAGGGCTTGGATAATTCACCCCTCCACTTT
CDR3: CASSYAQGLDNSPLHF

J: TRBJ2-7
size: once
V: TRBV7-3
length: 15
D: -
DNA: TGTGCCAGCAGCTTACAGGGTGGATTACAATACGAGCAGTACTTC
CDR3: CASSLQGGLQYEQYF

J: TRBJ1-6
size: -
V: TRBV6-4
length: 15
D: -
DNA: TGTGCCAGCAGCCCATCCGGTTCTTATAATTCACCCCTCCACTTT
CDR3: CASSPSGSYNSPLHF

J: TRBJ2-7
size: -
V: TRBV6-6
length: 13
D: -
DNA: TGTGCCACCTCGGACAGACCACTCTACGAGCAGTACTTC
CDR3: CATSDRPLYEQYF

J: TRBJ1-6
size: -
V: TRBV6-1
length: 14
D: -
DNA: TGTGCCAGCAGTGAACGTTGGGGCGATTCACCCCTCCACTTT
CDR3: CASSERWGDSPLHF

J: TRBJ2-1
size: -
V: TRBV5-1
length: 15
D: TRBD2
DNA: TGCGCCAGCAGCTTAGCGGGAGGGCCTAGGAATGAGCAGTTCTTC
CDR3: CASSLAGGPRNEQFF